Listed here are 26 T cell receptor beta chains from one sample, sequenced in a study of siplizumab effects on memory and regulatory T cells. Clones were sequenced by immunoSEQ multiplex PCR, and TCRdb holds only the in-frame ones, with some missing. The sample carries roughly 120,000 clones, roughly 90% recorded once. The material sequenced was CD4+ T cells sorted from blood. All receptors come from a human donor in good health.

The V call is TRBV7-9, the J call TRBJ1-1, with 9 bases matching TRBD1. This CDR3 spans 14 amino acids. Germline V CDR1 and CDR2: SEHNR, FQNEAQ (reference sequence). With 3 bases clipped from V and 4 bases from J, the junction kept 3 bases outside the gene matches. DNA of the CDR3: TGTGCCAGCAGCTTCGGACAGGGGTCCACTGAAGCTTTCTTT. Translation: CASSFGQGSTEAFF.

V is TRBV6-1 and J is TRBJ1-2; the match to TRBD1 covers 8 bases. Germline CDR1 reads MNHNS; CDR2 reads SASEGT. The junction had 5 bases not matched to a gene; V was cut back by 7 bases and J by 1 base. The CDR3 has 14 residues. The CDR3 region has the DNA TGTGCCAGCAAACCGACAGGGGTTAACTATGGCTACACCTTC. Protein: CASKPTGVNYGYTF.

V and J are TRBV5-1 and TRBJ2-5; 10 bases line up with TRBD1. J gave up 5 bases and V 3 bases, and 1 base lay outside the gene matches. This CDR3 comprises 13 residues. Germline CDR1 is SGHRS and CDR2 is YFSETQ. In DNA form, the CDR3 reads TGCGCCAGCAGCTGGACAGGGGGGGAGACCCAGTACTTC. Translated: CASSWTGGETQYF.

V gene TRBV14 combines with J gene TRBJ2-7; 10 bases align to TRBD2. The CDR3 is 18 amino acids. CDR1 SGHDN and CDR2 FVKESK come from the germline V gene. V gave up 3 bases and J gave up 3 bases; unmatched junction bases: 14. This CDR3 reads CASSHSYFLAGGHYEQYF. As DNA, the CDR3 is TGTGCCAGCAGCCATTCCTACTTTTTAGCGGGGGGTCACTACGAGCAGTACTTC.

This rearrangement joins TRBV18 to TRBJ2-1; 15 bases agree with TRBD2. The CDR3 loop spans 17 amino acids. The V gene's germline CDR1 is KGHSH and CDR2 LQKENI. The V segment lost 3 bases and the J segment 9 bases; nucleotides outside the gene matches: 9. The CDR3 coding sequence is TGTGCCAGCTCACCTCGGGGACTAGCGGGAGGCCACCTTGAGCAGTTCTTC. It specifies CASSPRGLAGGHLEQFF.

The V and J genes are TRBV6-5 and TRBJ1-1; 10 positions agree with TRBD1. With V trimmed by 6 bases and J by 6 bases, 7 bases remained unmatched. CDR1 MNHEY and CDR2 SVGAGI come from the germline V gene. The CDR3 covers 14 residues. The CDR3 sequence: CASRRDRGQAEAFF. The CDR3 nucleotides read TGTGCCAGCAGGCGAGACAGGGGGCAAGCTGAAGCTTTCTTT.

In DNA, the CDR3 is TGTGCCAGCAGCACCCCCGGAGGGGTGGCAGAGACCCAGTACTTC. This translates into CASSTPGGVAETQYF. J is TRBJ2-5 and V is TRBV9, with D perhaps matching TRBD2 (6 bases). Germline V lookup: CDR1 SGDLS, CDR2 YYNGEE. The CDR3 spans 15 residues. V gave up 4 bases and J gave up 4 bases, with 17 bases separating them.

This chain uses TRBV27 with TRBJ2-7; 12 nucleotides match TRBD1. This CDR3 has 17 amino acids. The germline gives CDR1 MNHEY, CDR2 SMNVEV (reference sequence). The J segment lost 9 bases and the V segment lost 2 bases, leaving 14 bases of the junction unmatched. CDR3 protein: CASSLGVSAGQGAWQYF. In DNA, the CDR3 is TGTGCCAGCAGTTTAGGGGTTTCGGCGGGACAGGGGGCTTGGCAGTACTTC.

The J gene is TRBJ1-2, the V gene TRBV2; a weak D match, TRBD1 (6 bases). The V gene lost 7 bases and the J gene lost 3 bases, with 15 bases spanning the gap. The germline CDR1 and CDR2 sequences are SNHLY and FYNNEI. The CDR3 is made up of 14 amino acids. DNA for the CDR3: TGTGCCAGCACCCCAAGAGCAGGGGACTATGGCTACACCTTC. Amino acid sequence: CASTPRAGDYGYTF.

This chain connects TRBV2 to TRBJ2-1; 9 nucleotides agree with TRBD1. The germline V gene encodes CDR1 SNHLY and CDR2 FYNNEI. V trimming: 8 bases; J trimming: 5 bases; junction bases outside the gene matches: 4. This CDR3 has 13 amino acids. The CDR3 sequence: CASGTGTNNEQFF. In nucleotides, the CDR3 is TGTGCCAGCGGGACAGGGACTAACAATGAGCAGTTCTTC.

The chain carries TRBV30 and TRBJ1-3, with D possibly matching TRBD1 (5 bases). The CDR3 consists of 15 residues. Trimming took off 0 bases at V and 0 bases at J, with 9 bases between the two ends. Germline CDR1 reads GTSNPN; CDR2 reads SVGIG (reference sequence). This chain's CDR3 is CAWSVRGNSGNTIYF. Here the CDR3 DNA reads TGTGCCTGGAGTGTAAGGGGTAACTCTGGAAACACCATATATTTT.

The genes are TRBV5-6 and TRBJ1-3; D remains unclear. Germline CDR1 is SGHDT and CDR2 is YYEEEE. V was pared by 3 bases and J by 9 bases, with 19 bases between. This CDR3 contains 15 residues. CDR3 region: CASSSGPLQPITIYF. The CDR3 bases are TGTGCCAGCAGCTCTGGACCGCTGCAACCCATCACCATATATTTT.

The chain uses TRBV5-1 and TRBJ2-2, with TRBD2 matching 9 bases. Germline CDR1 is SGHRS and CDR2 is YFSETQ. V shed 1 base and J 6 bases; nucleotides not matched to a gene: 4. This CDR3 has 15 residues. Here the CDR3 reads CASSLLAGVSGELFF. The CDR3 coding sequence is TGCGCCAGCAGCTTGTTAGCGGGAGTCTCCGGGGAGCTGTTTTTT.

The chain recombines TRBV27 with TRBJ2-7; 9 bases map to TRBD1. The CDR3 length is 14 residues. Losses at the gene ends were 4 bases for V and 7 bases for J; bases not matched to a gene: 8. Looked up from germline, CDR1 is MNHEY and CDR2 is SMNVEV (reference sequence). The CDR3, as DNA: TGTGCCAGCAGTTCGGACAGGGGATTAGGAGAGCAGTACTTC. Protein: CASSSDRGLGEQYF.

The CDR3 region is CASSPGTSGTETQYF. CDR3 DNA: TGCGCCAGCAGCCCGGGGACTAGCGGGACTGAGACCCAGTACTTC. This sequence joins TRBV5-1 and TRBJ2-5; 13 bases are a match to TRBD2. The CDR3 sequence is 15 residues long. CDR1 and CDR2 (germline): SGHRS, YFSETQ. With V trimmed by 4 bases and J by 5 bases, 5 bases remained unmatched.

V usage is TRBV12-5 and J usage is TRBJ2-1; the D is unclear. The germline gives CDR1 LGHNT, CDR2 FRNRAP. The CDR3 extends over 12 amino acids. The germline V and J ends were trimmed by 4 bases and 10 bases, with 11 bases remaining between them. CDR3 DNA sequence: TGTGCTAGTGGTTCGCCGCGTTCCGAGCAGTTCTTC. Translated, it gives CASGSPRSEQFF.

The CDR3 DNA reads as TGCGCCAGCAGCTTGAGATCGGGGTCGGAGACCCAGTACTTC. This translates into CASSLRSGSETQYF. The rearrangement uses TRBV5-1 and TRBJ2-5, with TRBD2 as a possible D gene (5 bases). The V gene's germline CDR1 is SGHRS and CDR2 YFSETQ. The CDR3 spans 14 residues. Trimming pared 1 base from V and 5 bases from J, leaving 12 bases between.

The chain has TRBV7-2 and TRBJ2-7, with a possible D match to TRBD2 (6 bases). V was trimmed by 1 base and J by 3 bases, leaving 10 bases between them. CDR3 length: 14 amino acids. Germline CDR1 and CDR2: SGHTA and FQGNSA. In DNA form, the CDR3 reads TGTGCCAGCAGCTTAGGCGGGACGGTCTACGAGCAGTACTTC. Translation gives CASSLGGTVYEQYF.

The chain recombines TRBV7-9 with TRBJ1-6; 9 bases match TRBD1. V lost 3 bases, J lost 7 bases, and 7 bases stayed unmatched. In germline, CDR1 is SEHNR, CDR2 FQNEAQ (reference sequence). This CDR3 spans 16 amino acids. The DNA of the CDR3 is TGTGCCAGCAGCTTTGGGTTGGGACAGGGAAATTCACCCCTCCACTTT. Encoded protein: CASSFGLGQGNSPLHF.

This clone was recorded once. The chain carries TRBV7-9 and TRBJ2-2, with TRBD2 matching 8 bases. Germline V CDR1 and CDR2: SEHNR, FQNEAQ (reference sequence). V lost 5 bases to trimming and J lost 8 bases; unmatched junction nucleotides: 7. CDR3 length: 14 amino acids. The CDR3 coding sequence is TGTGCCAGCAGCCGGACTAGCACGATGGGGGAGCTGTTTTTT. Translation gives CASSRTSTMGELFF.

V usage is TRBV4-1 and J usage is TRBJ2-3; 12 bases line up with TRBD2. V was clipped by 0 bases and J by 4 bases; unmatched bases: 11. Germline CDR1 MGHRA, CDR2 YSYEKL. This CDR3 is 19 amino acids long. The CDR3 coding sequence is TGCGCCAGCAGCCAAGATGAGACTAGCGGGAGTTCATTTGCAGATACGCAGTATTTT. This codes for CASSQDETSGSSFADTQYF.

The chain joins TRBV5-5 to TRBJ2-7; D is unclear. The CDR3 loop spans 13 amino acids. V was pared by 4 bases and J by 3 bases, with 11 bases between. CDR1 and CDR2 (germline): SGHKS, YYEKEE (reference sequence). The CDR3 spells CASSQYIGYEQYF. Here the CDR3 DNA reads TGTGCCAGCAGCCAGTACATTGGCTACGAGCAGTACTTC.

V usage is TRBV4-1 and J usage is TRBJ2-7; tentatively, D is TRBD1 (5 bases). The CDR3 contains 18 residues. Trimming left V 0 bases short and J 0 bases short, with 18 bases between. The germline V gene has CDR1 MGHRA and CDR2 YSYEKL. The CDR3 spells CASSQDPRWAGNSYEQYF. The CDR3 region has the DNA TGCGCCAGCAGCCAAGATCCCAGGTGGGCAGGGAACTCCTACGAGCAGTACTTC.

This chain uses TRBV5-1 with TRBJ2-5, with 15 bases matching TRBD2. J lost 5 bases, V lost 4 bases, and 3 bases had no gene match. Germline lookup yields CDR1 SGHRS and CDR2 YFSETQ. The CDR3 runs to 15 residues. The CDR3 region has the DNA TGCGCCAGCAGCCCAGGACTAGCGGGAGGGGAGACCCAGTACTTC. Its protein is CASSPGLAGGETQYF. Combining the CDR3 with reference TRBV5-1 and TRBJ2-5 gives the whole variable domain KAGVTQTPRYLIKTRGQQVTLSCSPISGHRSVSWYQQTPGQGLQFLFEYFSETQRNKGNFPGRFSGRQFSNSRSEMNVSTLELGDSALYLCASSPGLAGGETQYFGPGTRLLVL.

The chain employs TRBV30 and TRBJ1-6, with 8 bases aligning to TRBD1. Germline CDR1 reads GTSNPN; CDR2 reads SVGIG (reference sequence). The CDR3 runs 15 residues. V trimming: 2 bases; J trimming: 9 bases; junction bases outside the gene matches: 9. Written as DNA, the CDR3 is TGTGCCTGGAGTACCCTGACAGGGGCGGCTTCACCCCTCCACTTT. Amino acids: CAWSTLTGAASPLHF.

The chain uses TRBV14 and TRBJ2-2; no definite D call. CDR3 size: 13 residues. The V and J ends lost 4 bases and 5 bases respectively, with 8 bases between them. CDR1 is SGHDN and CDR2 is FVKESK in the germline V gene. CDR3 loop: CASSRRETGELFF. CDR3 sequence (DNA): TGTGCCAGCAGCCGAAGAGAAACCGGGGAGCTGTTTTTT.